The clone carrying this T cell receptor (beta chain) showed up just a few times. This entry belongs to a study of blood T cell repertoires in COVID-19. This table comes from immunoSEQ multiplex PCR, and its TCRdb copy is limited to in-frame clones, with some not included. The sample records 410,000 or so clones, around 89% being singletons. This sequence originates from a woman aged 40 to 50 with COVID-19, enrolled during active disease. Sequenced sample: peripheral blood.

The CDR3 nucleotides are TGTGCCAGCAGCCAAGGGCAGGGGGCAAATTCACCCCTCCACTTT. Translating gives CASSQGQGANSPLHF. The chain has TRBV4-2 and TRBJ1-6; 8 positions match TRBD1. CDR3 length equals 15 residues. Germline V gene data show CDR1 as LGHNA and CDR2 as YNFKEQ. The ends lost 1 base at V and 7 bases at J; junction bases unmatched: 3.